The sequence of this T cell receptor beta chain was determined in a study of blood T cell repertoires in COVID-19. This clone appeared a few times. Germline lookup yields CDR1 SGHAT and CDR2 FQDESV (reference sequence). The CDR3 is 15 amino acids. Trimming took off 5 bases at V and 6 bases at J, with 20 bases between the two ends. Authors' analysis steps: Nucleated cell number was recorded as an estimate derived from reference gene primer amplification. Method: immunoSEQ multiplex PCR; TCRdb's copy keeps in-frame clones and lacks some. V, J and clone size are those of that table, while D and trimming were read from the DNA. The table records about 290,000 clones, around four fifths of them present only once.

This clonotype was obtained from a woman between 50 and 59 years old with active or convalescent COVID-19. The chain joins TRBV11-1 to TRBJ2-7; tentative D call: TRBD1 (6 bases). The sample consisted of peripheral blood. CDR3 DNA sequence: TGTGCCAGCAGCCCGCCCGAACAGGGATACGGCGAGCAGTACTTC. This gives the protein CASSPPEQGYGEQYF.